This paragraph covers one T cell receptor beta chain sequence. The sample originates from a study of T cell changes during pregnancy in multiple sclerosis. The V end was cut by 1 base, the J end by 3 bases, with 13 bases between. The CDR3 consists of 15 residues. The germline CDR1 and CDR2 sequences are LNHDA and SQIVND (reference sequence). Data came from immunoSEQ multiplex PCR; TCRdb stores just in-frame clones and leaves some out. The sample includes tens of thousands of clones, about 90% seen only once; the top ten take about an eighth. The TCR sequence derives from a female donor with multiple sclerosis, enrolled in a pregnancy study. This chain connects TRBV19 to TRBJ2-7, with TRBD2 as a possible D gene (5 bases). This specimen consisted of CD8+ T cells from peripheral blood mononuclear cells, obtained after pregnancy. In DNA form, the CDR3 reads TGTGCCAGTAGTATAGGCAGCCTCGGGGTCTACGAGCAGTACTTC. It yields the protein CASSIGSLGVYEQYF. Combining the CDR3 with reference TRBV19 and TRBJ2-7 gives the whole variable domain DGGITQSPKYLFRKEGQNVTLSCEQNLNHDAMYWYRQDPGQGLRLIYYSQIVNDFQKGDIAEGYSVSREKKESFPLTVTSAQKNPTAFYLCASSIGSLGVYEQYFGPGTRLTVT.